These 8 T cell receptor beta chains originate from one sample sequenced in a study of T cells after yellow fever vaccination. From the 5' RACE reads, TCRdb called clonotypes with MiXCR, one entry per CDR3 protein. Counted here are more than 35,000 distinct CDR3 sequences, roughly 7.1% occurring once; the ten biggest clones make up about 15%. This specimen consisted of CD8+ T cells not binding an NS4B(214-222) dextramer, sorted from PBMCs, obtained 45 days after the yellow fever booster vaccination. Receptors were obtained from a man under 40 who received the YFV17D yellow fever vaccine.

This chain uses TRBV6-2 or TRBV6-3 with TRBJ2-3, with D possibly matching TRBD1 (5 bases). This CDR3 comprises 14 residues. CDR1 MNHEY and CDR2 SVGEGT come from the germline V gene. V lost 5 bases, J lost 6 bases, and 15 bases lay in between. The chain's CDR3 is CASSTGHLGDTQYF. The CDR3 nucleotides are TGTGCCAGCAGTACAGGACACCTGGGGGATACGCAGTATTTT.

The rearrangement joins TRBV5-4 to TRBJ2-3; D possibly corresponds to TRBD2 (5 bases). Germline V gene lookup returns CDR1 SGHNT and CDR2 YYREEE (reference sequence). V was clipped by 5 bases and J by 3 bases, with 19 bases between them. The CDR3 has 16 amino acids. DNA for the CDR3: TGTGCCAGCAGGTTTTCAGAGGGAGTCAGGACAGATACGCAGTATTTT. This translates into CASRFSEGVRTDTQYF.

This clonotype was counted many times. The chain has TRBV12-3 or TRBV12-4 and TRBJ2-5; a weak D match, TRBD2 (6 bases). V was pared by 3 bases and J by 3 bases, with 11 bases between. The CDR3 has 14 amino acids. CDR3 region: CASSLDYGEETQYF. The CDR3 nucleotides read TGTGCCAGCAGTTTGGACTACGGGGAAGAGACCCAGTACTTC.

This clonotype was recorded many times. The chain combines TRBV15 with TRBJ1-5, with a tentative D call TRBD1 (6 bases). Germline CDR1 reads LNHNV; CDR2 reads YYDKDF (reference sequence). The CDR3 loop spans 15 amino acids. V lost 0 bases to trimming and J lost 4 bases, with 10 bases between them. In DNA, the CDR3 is TGTGCCACCAGCAGAGATTTGGACAGAAATCAGCCCCAGCATTTT. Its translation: CATSRDLDRNQPQHF.

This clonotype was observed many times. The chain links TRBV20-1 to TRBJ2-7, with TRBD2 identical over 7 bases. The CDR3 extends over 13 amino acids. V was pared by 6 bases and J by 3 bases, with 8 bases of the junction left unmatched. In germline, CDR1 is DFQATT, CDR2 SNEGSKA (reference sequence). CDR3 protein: CSADPSGIYEQYF. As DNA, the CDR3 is TGCAGTGCCGACCCAAGCGGGATCTACGAGCAGTACTTC.

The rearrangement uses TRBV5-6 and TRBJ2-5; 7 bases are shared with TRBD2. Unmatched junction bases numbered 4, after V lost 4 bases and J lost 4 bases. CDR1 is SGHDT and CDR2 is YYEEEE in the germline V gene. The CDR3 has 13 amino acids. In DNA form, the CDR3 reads TGTGCCAGCAGCCCAAGCGGGATAGAGACCCAGTACTTC. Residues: CASSPSGIETQYF.

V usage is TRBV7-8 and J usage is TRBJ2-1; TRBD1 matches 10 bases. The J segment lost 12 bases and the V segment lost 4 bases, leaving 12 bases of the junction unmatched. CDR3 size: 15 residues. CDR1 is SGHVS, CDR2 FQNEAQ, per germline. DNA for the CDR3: TGTGCCAGCAGCTCCTTCGGCGGGACAGGGGAGGGGCAGTTCTTC. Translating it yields CASSSFGGTGEGQFF.

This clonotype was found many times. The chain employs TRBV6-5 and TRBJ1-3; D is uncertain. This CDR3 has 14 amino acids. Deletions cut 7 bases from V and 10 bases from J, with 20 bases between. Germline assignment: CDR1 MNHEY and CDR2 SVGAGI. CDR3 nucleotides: TGTGCCAGCACTACGACACAACCCCACCTAACCATATATTTT. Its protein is CASTTTQPHLTIYF.